These 4 T cell receptor beta chains share one sample of origin, sequenced in a study of T cell responses to AZD1222 COVID-19 vaccine. Some clones are missing from TCRdb's copy, which holds only in-frame ones; the method was immunoSEQ multiplex PCR. The sample gives some 150,000 clones, 85% to 90% of which show up once; roughly 9.7% is in the top ten. This specimen consisted of peripheral blood, obtained 28 days after the second AZD1222 dose. The receptors here all came from an adult who received the AZD1222 COVID-19 vaccine.

This clone was counted once. This chain links TRBV5-1 with TRBJ1-5, with TRBD1 matching 12 bases. Trimming cost V 3 bases and J 4 bases; bases outside gene matches: 2. The CDR3 is 15 residues long. CDR1 SGHRS and CDR2 YFSETQ come from the germline V gene. The CDR3 region has the DNA TGCGCCAGCAGCTGGGGACAGGGGGCTAATCAGCCCCAGCATTTT. Residues: CASSWGQGANQPQHF. Supplemented by reference TRBV5-1 and TRBJ1-5, the full variable domain reads KAGVTQTPRYLIKTRGQQVTLSCSPISGHRSVSWYQQTPGQGLQFLFEYFSETQRNKGNFPGRFSGRQFSNSRSEMNVSTLELGDSALYLCASSWGQGANQPQHFGDGTRLSIL.

V usage is TRBV6-2 or TRBV6-3 and J usage is TRBJ2-5; D is undetermined. The V gene's germline CDR1 is MNHEY and CDR2 SVGEGT. Deletions cut 3 bases from V and 1 base from J, with 9 bases between. The CDR3 consists of 14 residues. The CDR3: CASSYGLFQETQYF. The DNA for the CDR3 is TGTGCCAGCAGTTATGGGCTTTTCCAAGAGACCCAGTACTTC.

The CDR3 reads CATQRRGLANYGYTF. For the CDR3, the DNA is TGTGCCACCCAAAGAAGAGGGCTGGCTAACTATGGCTACACCTTC. V and J are TRBV5-6 and TRBJ1-2; D unclear. Between the trimmed V and J ends, which lost 9 bases and 0 bases, there was a span of 18 bases. Germline V gene lookup returns CDR1 SGHDT and CDR2 YYEEEE. The CDR3 contains 15 residues.

The chain recombines TRBV28 with TRBJ1-5; D is perhaps TRBD1 (5 bases). CDR1 and CDR2 from the germline V gene are MDHEN and SYDVKM. CDR3 length: 13 residues. V was cut by 6 bases and J by 9 bases, with 15 bases left in between. The CDR3 here is CASSLDGGRPQHF. The CDR3 DNA is TGTGCCAGCAGCTTGGATGGGGGTCGGCCCCAGCATTTT.